Detailed here is one TCR beta chain. The antigen remains undetermined. The sample comes from a study of cytomegalovirus exposure and HLA in healthy donors. Study conclusions and caveats: The authors reported that TCR beta sequences could predict HLA-A and HLA-B alleles. These predictions were accurate for most subjects in the first cohort. In a later analysis, compared with equally common non-associated chains, HLA-associated beta chains were more expanded.

The CDR3 has 16 residues. Germline CDR1 SGHVT, CDR2 SQSDAQ. V shed 7 bases and J shed 5 bases, with 21 bases lying between them. PCR amplification relied on 60 Vbeta primers (plus 13 Jbeta primers). Produced via immunoSEQ multiplex PCR; TCRdb's table is partial and in-frame only. The sample holds roughly 100,000 clones; roughly four fifths are singletons and the top ten take 10%. Sequencing input: PBMCs. The chain has TRBV7-4 and TRBJ1-5, with D tentatively TRBD1 (6 bases). The clonotype comes from a human donor in good health. DNA for the CDR3: TGTGCCAGCATCCTATACAGGGTCGGGGAAGATCAGCCCCAGCATTTT. The encoded protein is CASILYRVGEDQPQHF.